This is a list of T cell receptor beta chains from one sample in a study of graft-versus-host responses after intestinal transplantation. Assay used: immunoSEQ multiplex PCR; TCRdb lists only in-frame clones, some missing. The sample lists tens of thousands of clones; about 95% were seen once. Antigens for these TCRs are unknown. Sample: unstimulated CD8+ T cells sorted from spleen or lymph node cells, taken before transplant. The source of these receptors is a human donor who was the organ donor for an intestinal transplant. CDR3s include the opening cysteine and the closing phenylalanine or tryptophan. The D gene is left open where the match is weak. Part of the rows lack a size; the others show once, few, many or a class for expanded clones.

CDR3nt | CDR3aa | j_gene | d_gene | abundance | v_gene
TGTGCCAGCAGTATAGGTGGATATAGCAATCAGCCCCAGCATTTT | CASSIGGYSNQPQHF | TRBJ1-5 | NA | NA | TRBV28
TGTGCCAGCAGTTTATCGAGAAGGGACCAAGAGACCCAGTACTTC | CASSLSRRDQETQYF | TRBJ2-5 | NA | NA | TRBV27
TGTGCCAGCAGCCAACAGGGTTACGAGCAGTACTTC | CASSQQGYEQYF | TRBJ2-7 | NA | few | TRBV7-9
TGTGCCAGCAGCGTAGGGGACAACTCCTACGAGCAGTACTTC | CASSVGDNSYEQYF | TRBJ2-7 | NA | NA | TRBV9
TGTGCCATTGATTTAGGAGACAGGGATTCAGACTACACCTTC | CAIDLGDRDSDYTF | TRBJ1-2 | TRBD1 | NA | TRBV5-4
TGCAGCGTTGAAGCTCCAGCAGCAAACTATGGCTACACCTTC | CSVEAPAANYGYTF | TRBJ1-2 | NA | NA | TRBV29-1
TGTGCCAGCAGCCCCCGGGACAGTACGGTAGCCAAAAACATTCAGTACTTC | CASSPRDSTVAKNIQYF | TRBJ2-4 | TRBD1 | NA | TRBV5-8
TGTGCCAGCAGTGGGGGACGGCAATACGAGCAGTACTTC | CASSGGRQYEQYF | TRBJ2-7 | NA | NA | TRBV6-1
TGTGCCAGCAGCTTGGCTGTCGGACTAGAATTTGAGACCCAGTACTTC | CASSLAVGLEFETQYF | TRBJ2-5 | TRBD2 | NA | TRBV5-6
TGTGCCAGCAGTTTACCGGACAGGGTCGACAATGAGCAGTTCTTC | CASSLPDRVDNEQFF | TRBJ2-1 | TRBD1 | NA | TRBV28
TGTGCCAGCAGTAAAGACGGGGCCTACGAGCAGTACTTC | CASSKDGAYEQYF | TRBJ2-7 | NA | NA | TRBV27
TGTGCCAGCAGCCCTACAGGGGCCCGACAATCCTACGAGCAGTACTTC | CASSPTGARQSYEQYF | TRBJ2-7 | TRBD1 | NA | TRBV5-6
TGTGCCAGCAGGGGAGGATTTGCCTATAATTCACCCCTCCACTTT | CASRGGFAYNSPLHF | TRBJ1-6 | NA | NA | TRBV27
TGCAGCGTTCCCAGGGATCTGAGCTCCTACAATGAGCAGTTCTTC | CSVPRDLSSYNEQFF | TRBJ2-1 | NA | NA | TRBV29-1
TGTGCCAGTAGTATAGCCGGGGGCAATCAGCCCCAGCATTTT | CASSIAGGNQPQHF | TRBJ1-5 | NA | once | TRBV19
TGTGCCAGCAGCGAGGGGGGAGCCCACGAGCAGTACTTC | CASSEGGAHEQYF | TRBJ2-7 | NA | NA | TRBV9
TGTGCCAGCAGTTTAATGAGCAATCAGCCCCAGCATTTT | CASSLMSNQPQHF | TRBJ1-5 | NA | once | TRBV27
TGTGCCAGCAGTTTATCGATCGGGACTACGCAGTATTTT | CASSLSIGTTQYF | TRBJ2-3 | NA | once | TRBV27
TGTGCCATCAGTGAGGGACAAGGATACTACGAGCAGTACTTC | CAISEGQGYYEQYF | TRBJ2-7 | NA | NA | TRBV10-3
TGTGCCAGCAGTGAAGGGTCCTATGGCTACACCTTC | CASSEGSYGYTF | TRBJ1-2 | NA | NA | TRBV6-1
TGTGCCAGCAGTTCCATTGGGGGTCAAACTGAAGCTTTCTTT | CASSSIGGQTEAFF | TRBJ1-1 | NA | NA | TRBV27
TGTGCCAGTATATCGGGGGGAATGACGAACACTGAAGCTTTCTTT | CASISGGMTNTEAFF | TRBJ1-1 | NA | once | TRBV19